A single sample is the source of the 21 T cell receptor beta chains below, sequenced in a study of blood T cell repertoires in COVID-19. TCRdb's copy holds only in-frame clones and misses some; the assay was immunoSEQ multiplex PCR. The data hold about 400,000 clones, with approximately 88% observed a single time. Sequencing input: PBMCs or T cells enriched from blood (not recorded which). The receptors here all came from a woman between 40 and 55 years old with acute COVID-19.

This rearrangement joins TRBV3-1 (or the pseudogene TRBV3-2) to TRBJ1-4; D gene ambiguous. The length of the CDR3 is 16 residues. Germline lookup yields CDR1 LGHDT and CDR2 YNNKEL (reference sequence). Trimming pared 5 bases from V and 3 bases from J, leaving 16 bases between. The CDR3: CASSSSRGPPNEKLFF. The CDR3 DNA sequence: TGTGCCAGCAGCTCAAGTAGAGGGCCCCCTAATGAAAAACTGTTTTTT.

The gene calls are TRBV2 and TRBJ1-1; D is undetermined. Germline values: CDR1 SNHLY, CDR2 FYNNEI. This CDR3 is built from 11 residues. The V end was cut by 4 bases, the J end by 3 bases, with 3 bases between. The DNA for the CDR3 is TGTGCCAGCAGTGCATACACTGAAGCTTTCTTT. As protein: CASSAYTEAFF. Full variable domain (outside the CDR3, taken from reference TRBV2 and TRBJ1-1): EPEVTQTPSHQVTQMGQEVILRCVPISNHLYFYWYRQILGQKVEFLVSFYNNEISEKSEIFDDQFSVERPDGSNFTLKIRSTKLEDSAMYFCASSAYTEAFFGQGTRLTVV.

The chain has TRBV5-1 and TRBJ1-4; the D gene is possibly TRBD1 (6 bases). V was clipped by 2 bases and J by 8 bases, with 13 bases between them. The CDR3 contains 14 residues. The germline CDR1 and CDR2 sequences are SGHRS and YFSETQ. In nucleotides, the CDR3 is TGCGCCAGCAGCTTAAGGGTTCAGGGGGAAAAACTGTTTTTT. This translates into CASSLRVQGEKLFF.

This chain links TRBV25-1 with TRBJ2-6; D might be TRBD1 (6 bases). Germline lookup yields CDR1 MGHDK and CDR2 SYGVNS. Between the trimmed V and J ends, which lost 5 bases and 2 bases, there was a span of 7 bases. The CDR3 length is 14 residues. In DNA, the CDR3 is TGTGCCAGCAGTCCAGGGGCTGGGGCCAACGTCCTGACTTTC. Translating it yields CASSPGAGANVLTF. The complete variable domain, with remaining parts taken from reference TRBV25-1 and TRBJ2-6, reads EADIYQTPRYLVIGTGKKITLECSQTMGHDKMYWYQQDPGMELHLIHYSYGVNSTEKGDLSSESTVSRIRTEHFPLTLESARPSHTSQYLCASSPGAGANVLTFGAGSRLTVL.

This chain links TRBV6-5 with TRBJ2-3; tentatively, D is TRBD2 (6 bases). The CDR3 extends over 16 amino acids. Trimming took off 4 bases at V and 2 bases at J, with 16 bases between the two ends. Looked up from germline, CDR1 is MNHEY and CDR2 is SVGAGI. The CDR3 DNA reads TGTGCCAGCAGTTCCCCCCCCGGCGGGGCCACAGATACGCAGTATTTT. It encodes CASSSPPGGATDTQYF.

This chain uses TRBV18 with TRBJ1-6; the D is unclear. The CDR3 loop spans 14 amino acids. The germline V gene has CDR1 KGHSH and CDR2 LQKENI. The V and J ends lost 8 bases and 7 bases respectively, with 15 bases between them. The CDR3 is CASHRGVINSPLHF. In DNA, the CDR3 is TGTGCCAGCCATCGGGGTGTGATCAATTCACCCCTCCACTTT. Using reference TRBV18 and TRBJ1-6 for the parts outside the CDR3, the full variable domain is NAGVMQNPRHLVRRRGQEARLRCSPMKGHSHVYWYRQLPEEGLKFMVYLQKENIIDESGMPKERFSAEFPKEGPSILRIQQVVRGDSAAYFCASHRGVINSPLHFGNGTRLTVT.

This sequence joins TRBV24-1 and TRBJ1-1, with D possibly TRBD1 on 6 matching bases. Trimming left V 6 bases short and J 5 bases short, with 12 bases between. The CDR3 spans 13 residues. CDR1 is KGHDR, CDR2 SFDVKD, per germline. The CDR3 spells CATSPEGETEAFF. The CDR3 DNA sequence: TGTGCCACCAGTCCCGAGGGGGAGACTGAAGCTTTCTTT.

This chain connects TRBV12-3 or TRBV12-4 to TRBJ2-7; 9 bases are shared with TRBD1. The length of the CDR3 is 12 residues. J lost 6 bases, V lost 5 bases, and 2 bases had no gene match. CDR3 coding DNA: TGTGCCAGCAGTCGGACAGGGGCCGAGCAGTACTTC. Its translation is CASSRTGAEQYF.

V and J are TRBV2 and TRBJ1-1; D is perhaps TRBD1 (6 bases). Germline V lookup: CDR1 SNHLY, CDR2 FYNNEI. V lost 5 bases and J 5 bases, leaving 12 bases between the germline ends. The CDR3 is 13 residues long. Here the CDR3 reads CASSPGELTEAFF. CDR3 sequence (DNA): TGTGCCAGCAGTCCAGGGGAGTTAACTGAAGCTTTCTTT. Filled out from reference TRBV2 and TRBJ1-1, the complete variable domain reads EPEVTQTPSHQVTQMGQEVILRCVPISNHLYFYWYRQILGQKVEFLVSFYNNEISEKSEIFDDQFSVERPDGSNFTLKIRSTKLEDSAMYFCASSPGELTEAFFGQGTRLTVV.

The genes are TRBV2 and TRBJ1-5; D possibly corresponds to TRBD1 (6 bases). Germline assignment: CDR1 SNHLY and CDR2 FYNNEI. The length of the CDR3 is 13 residues. Deletions cut 10 bases from V and 7 bases from J, with 17 bases between. In DNA, the CDR3 is TGTGCCAAGGAGCGTGGGGGCCCCCAGCCCCAGCATTTT. Translating gives CAKERGGPQPQHF.

The chain links TRBV29-1 to TRBJ2-5; a possible D gene is TRBD1 (6 bases). The CDR3 is 13 amino acids. Germline V gene sequence: CDR1 SQVTM, CDR2 ANQGSEA. The ends were cut back, 4 bases at V and 4 bases at J, with 13 bases in the middle. The chain's CDR3 is CSVGWGRRETQYF. The DNA for the CDR3 is TGCAGCGTTGGGTGGGGGCGCCGAGAGACCCAGTACTTC.

About this clone itself: Other DNA sequences in this sample translate to the same CDR3. This sequence joins TRBV12-3 or TRBV12-4 and TRBJ1-2; 8 positions match TRBD1. The junction had 4 bases not matched to a gene; V was cut back by 3 bases and J by 7 bases. The CDR3 runs 13 residues. The CDR3 spells CASSLGTGGGYTF. The CDR3 region has the DNA TGTGCCAGCAGTTTGGGGACAGGTGGTGGCTACACCTTC.

The chain carries TRBV7-2 and TRBJ1-2; 7 bases fit TRBD1. CDR1 and CDR2 (germline): SGHTA, FQGNSA. The CDR3 length is 14 residues. With 5 bases clipped from V and 2 bases from J, the junction kept 5 bases outside the gene matches. The DNA of the CDR3 is TGTGCCAGCAGCCGCGACAGGGTCAACTATGGCTACACCTTC. Protein: CASSRDRVNYGYTF. Based on the CDR3 plus reference TRBV7-2 and TRBJ1-2, the full variable domain is GAGVSQSPSNKVTEKGKDVELRCDPISGHTALYWYRQSLGQGLEFLIYFQGNSAPDKSGLPSDRFSAERTGGSVSTLTIQRTQQEDSAVYLCASSRDRVNYGYTFGSGTRLTVV.

This chain connects TRBV3-1 (or the pseudogene TRBV3-2) to TRBJ2-5; tentative D call: TRBD2 (5 bases). The CDR3 spans 15 residues. Per germline, CDR1 LGHDT and CDR2 YNNKEL (reference sequence). V lost 2 bases and J 4 bases, leaving 14 bases between the germline ends. The CDR3 region has the DNA TGTGCCAGCAGCCAAACCAACTCCGGGGTAGAGACCCAGTACTTC. It encodes CASSQTNSGVETQYF.

The J gene is TRBJ2-3, the V gene TRBV5-1, with TRBD1 matching over 7 bases. The trim removed 4 bases at V and 0 bases at J, leaving 5 bases unmatched. In germline, CDR1 is SGHRS, CDR2 YFSETQ. CDR3 size: 15 residues. In DNA form, the CDR3 reads TGCGCCAGCAGCATCGGGACAGCTAGCACAGATACGCAGTATTTT. It yields the protein CASSIGTASTDTQYF.

V and J are TRBV6-2 or TRBV6-3 and TRBJ1-5, with D perhaps matching TRBD1 (5 bases). V was pared by 2 bases and J by 7 bases, with 15 bases between. Germline assignment: CDR1 MNHEY and CDR2 SVGEGT. The CDR3 sequence is 15 residues long. For the CDR3, the DNA is TGTGCCAGCAGTTACGGGACTGGCTCGGGACAGCCCCAGCATTTT. The encoded protein is CASSYGTGSGQPQHF.

The CDR3 sequence is CATALDRGNSPLHF. CDR3 DNA sequence: TGTGCCACCGCTTTGGACAGGGGGAATTCACCCCTCCACTTT. This chain joins TRBV2 and TRBJ1-6; 10 bases line up with TRBD1. This CDR3 has 14 amino acids. With 10 bases clipped from V and 7 bases from J, the junction kept 7 bases outside the gene matches. Germline CDR1 SNHLY, CDR2 FYNNEI.

The chain carries TRBV4-1 and TRBJ1-3, with a tentative D call TRBD1 (5 bases). Germline V gene sequence: CDR1 MGHRA, CDR2 YSYEKL. The CDR3 has 15 amino acids. Trimming removed 0 bases at V and 4 bases at J, with 10 bases between. The CDR3 DNA reads TGCGCCAGCAGCCAAGATTGGACAATCGGAAACACCATATATTTT. This encodes CASSQDWTIGNTIYF.

V is TRBV24-1 and J is TRBJ1-2, with D possibly TRBD1 on 6 matching bases. V was pared by 6 bases and J by 4 bases, with 17 bases between. Germline-derived CDR1 and CDR2 are KGHDR and SFDVKD. The CDR3 consists of 15 residues. The CDR3, as DNA: TGTGCCACCAGTCCTAGCCAAACAGGGATCTATGGCTACACCTTC. This encodes CATSPSQTGIYGYTF.

The chain is built from TRBV28 and TRBJ1-6; tentatively, D is TRBD1 (5 bases). V dropped 3 bases and J dropped 10 bases, with 22 bases sitting between them. The CDR3 sequence is 17 residues long. Per germline, CDR1 MDHEN and CDR2 SYDVKM. The CDR3 nucleotides read TGTGCCAGCAGTTTGGTCCGGGAAGTTCGGGGGAACTCACCCCTCCACTTT. Its translation is CASSLVREVRGNSPLHF.

V and J are TRBV18 and TRBJ1-5; tentatively, D is TRBD1 (5 bases). CDR3 size: 14 residues. With 2 bases removed from V and 5 bases from J, the gap between germline ends came to 10 bases. CDR1 and CDR2 (germline): KGHSH, LQKENI. CDR3 DNA: TGTGCCAGCTCACCAACGGACATAGATCAGCCCCAGCATTTT. It yields the protein CASSPTDIDQPQHF.